This T cell receptor beta chain comes out of a study of cytomegalovirus exposure and HLA in healthy donors. Study context: For the approximately 390 genotyped donors, around 76% fell within the Caucasian-associated ancestry cluster.

With V trimmed by 7 bases and J by 4 bases, 8 bases remained unmatched. Germline-derived CDR1 and CDR2 are LNHDA and SQIVND (reference sequence). CDR3 size: 15 residues. Points on this clone: Its matching antigen is unknown.

PCR employed 60 Vbeta and 13 Jbeta primers. TCRdb's copy holds only in-frame clones and misses some; the assay was immunoSEQ multiplex PCR. The profile shows 150,000 to 200,000 clones, approximately 72% of them singletons. Regarding the study as a whole: Donors belonging to an Asian-associated ancestry cluster reportedly showed fewer N-insertions in productive TCRs than the roughly 700-donor mean, according to what a later analysis found. Reports credit the classifier with highly specific, highly sensitive diagnosis of cytomegalovirus status. CMV serostatus was the only recorded immune exposure for donors.

The material sequenced was PBMCs. The origin of this receptor is a human donor in good health. The J gene is TRBJ2-2, the V gene TRBV19, with 8 bases aligning to TRBD1. As DNA, the CDR3 is TGTGCCAGTACCCTTGGGGGACAGGTCACCGGGGAGCTGTTTTTT. It yields the protein CASTLGGQVTGELFF.